What follows are 8 T cell receptor beta chains derived from one specimen sequenced in a study of blood T cell repertoires in COVID-19. Data came from immunoSEQ multiplex PCR; TCRdb stores just in-frame clones and leaves some out. Among approximately 500,000 clones listed, approximately 91% were seen once. Source material: peripheral blood. The origin of the receptors is a woman aged 45-65 years with COVID-19, enrolled during active disease.

The chain couples TRBV3-1 (or the pseudogene TRBV3-2) to TRBJ1-4, with 8 bases matching TRBD1. Germline values: CDR1 LGHDT, CDR2 YNNKEL (reference sequence). CDR3 length: 16 residues. V lost 4 bases and J lost 7; bases outside the gene matches: 11. CDR3 bases: TGTGCCAGCAGCCCCTTAGACAGGGGCGGGGGTGAAAAACTGTTTTTT. This encodes CASSPLDRGGGEKLFF.

CDR3 residues: CASSRTRQGLTVNTEAFF. The CDR3 DNA follows: TGTGCCAGCAGCCGCACCCGACAGGGGCTTACCGTGAACACTGAAGCTTTCTTT. The chain carries TRBV27 and TRBJ1-1; TRBD1 matches 8 bases. The CDR3 is made up of 18 amino acids. After removal of 6 bases from V and 0 bases from J, the junction contained 15 bases not matched to a gene. CDR1 and CDR2 from the germline V gene are MNHEY and SMNVEV (reference sequence).

CDR3 nucleotides: TGTGCCACCAGTGATTCACTAGCGGGGGGGTACAATGAGCAGTTCTTC. This codes for CATSDSLAGGYNEQFF. The V and J genes are TRBV24-1 and TRBJ2-1; 13 bases fit TRBD2. This CDR3 has 16 amino acids. The V gene's germline CDR1 is KGHDR and CDR2 SFDVKD. V shed 2 bases, J shed 4 bases, and the junction held 1 base outside the gene matches.

This clone turned up a few times. The CDR3: CASSGGSSYNSPLHF. In DNA form, the CDR3 reads TGTGCCAGCAGCGGGGGGAGCTCCTATAATTCACCCCTCCACTTT. This chain uses TRBV7-2 with TRBJ1-6, with a possible D match to TRBD1 (5 bases). The V and J ends lost 5 bases and 0 bases respectively, with 8 bases between them. The CDR3 has 15 amino acids. CDR1 is SGHTA, CDR2 FQGNSA, per germline.

The genes are TRBV20-1 and TRBJ2-5, with TRBD1 as a possible D gene (5 bases). The CDR3 runs to 11 residues. V lost 6 bases and J lost 5, with 10 bases in between. Germline V gene sequence: CDR1 DFQATT, CDR2 SNEGSKA (reference sequence). The CDR3 DNA reads as TGCAGTGCCAGTAAGGGGGAGACCCAGTACTTC. Its translation: CSASKGETQYF.

The CDR3 DNA sequence: TGTGCCAGCAGCGAAGGGACAGCCTATGGCTACACCTTC. This gives the protein CASSEGTAYGYTF. V and J are TRBV5-4 and TRBJ1-2; 7 bases are shared with TRBD1. V lost 4 bases and J lost 4; bases outside the gene matches: 4. The CDR3 runs to 13 residues. Germline assignment: CDR1 SGHNT and CDR2 YYREEE (reference sequence). Full variable domain (outside the CDR3, taken from reference TRBV5-4 and TRBJ1-2): ETGVTQSPTHLIKTRGQQVTLRCSSQSGHNTVSWYQQALGQGPQFIFQYYREEENGRGNFPPRFSGLQFPNYSSELNVNALELDDSALYLCASSEGTAYGYTFGSGTRLTVV.

The chain uses TRBV5-1 and TRBJ2-7; weak D call: TRBD2 (5 bases). Trimming shortened V by 4 bases and J by 5 bases, and 19 bases separated the two germline ends. Germline assignment: CDR1 SGHRS and CDR2 YFSETQ. The CDR3 is 15 residues long. CDR3 region: CASSPPGVGGDEQYF. As DNA, the CDR3 is TGCGCCAGCAGCCCTCCCGGGGTAGGAGGCGACGAGCAGTACTTC.

The chain has TRBV27 and TRBJ1-5; D is undetermined. V lost 4 bases and J 0 bases, leaving 10 bases between the germline ends. Germline V gene lookup returns CDR1 MNHEY and CDR2 SMNVEV (reference sequence). The CDR3 sequence is 15 residues long. The CDR3 nucleotides are TGTGCCAGCAGTTACACGCCAGATAGCAATCAGCCCCAGCATTTT. Protein product: CASSYTPDSNQPQHF.